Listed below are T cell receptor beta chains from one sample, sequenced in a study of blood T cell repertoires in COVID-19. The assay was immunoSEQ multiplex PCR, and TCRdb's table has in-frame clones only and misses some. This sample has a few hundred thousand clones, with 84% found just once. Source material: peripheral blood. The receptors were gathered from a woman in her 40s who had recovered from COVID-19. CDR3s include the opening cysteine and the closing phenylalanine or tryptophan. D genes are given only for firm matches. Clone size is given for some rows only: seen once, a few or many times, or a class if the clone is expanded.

DNA: TGTGCCAGCAGCCAAGGACAGAACACTGAAGCTTTCTTT
CDR3: CASSQGQNTEAFF
J: TRBJ1-1
D: -
size: once
V: TRBV3-1/TRBV3-2

DNA: TGTGCCAGCAGCTTGGACGAGGAGCGGGGGGCCAAGCAAGAGACCCAGTACTTC
CDR3: CASSLDEERGAKQETQYF
J: TRBJ2-5
D: TRBD2
size: -
V: TRBV5-4

DNA: TGTGCCAGCACCACCGTTTGGAGGACCAAAAACATTCAGTACTTC
CDR3: CASTTVWRTKNIQYF
J: TRBJ2-4
D: -
size: -
V: TRBV6-6

DNA: TGTGCCAGCAGCCTTCTAGCAATCAATGAGCAGTTCTTC
CDR3: CASSLLAINEQFF
J: TRBJ2-1
D: -
size: -
V: TRBV12-3/TRBV12-4

DNA: TGTGCCAGTTCCCAGACGAACACCGGGGAGCTGTTTTTT
CDR3: CASSQTNTGELFF
J: TRBJ2-2
D: -
size: -
V: TRBV19

DNA: TGTGCCAGCGCCCCAGGGGGGAACTCTGGAAACACCATATATTTT
CDR3: CASAPGGNSGNTIYF
J: TRBJ1-3
D: TRBD1
size: -
V: TRBV18

DNA: TGTGCCATCAGTGAGTCCGGGACAGACCTCGAGCAGTACTTC
CDR3: CAISESGTDLEQYF
J: TRBJ2-7
D: TRBD1
size: -
V: TRBV10-3

DNA: TGCGCCAGCAGCGTACAGGTCCAAGAGACCCAGTACTTC
CDR3: CASSVQVQETQYF
J: TRBJ2-5
D: -
size: once
V: TRBV5-1

DNA: TGTGCCAGCAGCGTAGCCCCAGGGGGCGGGCGGCTCGCCCCCTACGAGCAGTACTTC
CDR3: CASSVAPGGGRLAPYEQYF
J: TRBJ2-7
D: TRBD1
size: -
V: TRBV9

DNA: TGCGCCAGCAGCGTTGACAGAACCCCACCGTATACGCAGTATTTT
CDR3: CASSVDRTPPYTQYF
J: TRBJ2-3
D: -
size: -
V: TRBV5-1

DNA: TGTGCCAGCAGCCACCCACTAACTCAAGAGACCCAGTACTTC
CDR3: CASSHPLTQETQYF
J: TRBJ2-5
D: -
size: -
V: TRBV3-1/TRBV3-2

DNA: TGTGCCAGCACCTCGGGACAGAACTATGGCTACACCTTC
CDR3: CASTSGQNYGYTF
J: TRBJ1-2
D: TRBD1
size: -
V: TRBV28

DNA: TGTGCCAGTAGACGGGGGGATGAGCAGTTCTTC
CDR3: CASRRGDEQFF
J: TRBJ2-1
D: TRBD2
size: -
V: TRBV19

DNA: TGTGCCAGCTCACCTCCCGGGACAGATGGCTACACCTTC
CDR3: CASSPPGTDGYTF
J: TRBJ1-2
D: TRBD1
size: -
V: TRBV18

DNA: TGCAGCGTGGCGGGACAGGGGGACACTGAAGCTTTCTTT
CDR3: CSVAGQGDTEAFF
J: TRBJ1-1
D: TRBD1
size: -
V: TRBV29-1

DNA: TGTGCCAGTAGACGAGCCTCTAGAGCGGGGGGCTACAATGAGCAGTTCTTC
CDR3: CASRRASRAGGYNEQFF
J: TRBJ2-1
D: TRBD2
size: -
V: TRBV19

DNA: TGTGCCAGCAGTTTAGATCAGGGGAGGGACGAGCAGTACTTC
CDR3: CASSLDQGRDEQYF
J: TRBJ2-7
D: -
size: -
V: TRBV28

DNA: TGTGCCAGCAGCTCATCCACAAGCCCCGGTTCGGTGCGGGGGGGCTTCACCGGGGAGCTGTTTTTT
CDR3: CASSSSTSPGSVRGGFTGELFF
J: TRBJ2-2
D: TRBD2
size: -
V: TRBV13

DNA: TGTGCCAGCATACGAACCGGGACAGGGATTTCACCCCTCCACTTT
CDR3: CASIRTGTGISPLHF
J: TRBJ1-6
D: TRBD1
size: -
V: TRBV7-2

DNA: TGCGCCAGCAGCCAAGATCAGCCCGGACAGGGGAGTTTGTTAGCTAATGAAAAACTGTTTTTT
CDR3: CASSQDQPGQGSLLANEKLFF
J: TRBJ1-4
D: TRBD1
size: -
V: TRBV4-3

DNA: TGCGCCAGTAGGGAGGGGAGCTCCTACGAGCAGTACTTC
CDR3: CASREGSSYEQYF
J: TRBJ2-7
D: TRBD2
size: -
V: TRBV5-1

DNA: TGTGCCAGTAGTTTTACAGGGGGCACTGAAGCTTTCTTT
CDR3: CASSFTGGTEAFF
J: TRBJ1-1
D: TRBD1
size: -
V: TRBV19

DNA: TGTGCCAGCAGCTTAGGGTTGGGAGATTACTATGGCTACACCTTC
CDR3: CASSLGLGDYYGYTF
J: TRBJ1-2
D: -
size: -
V: TRBV7-8

DNA: TGTGCCAGCAGCCAAGATCTCTACTTCACAGGGGAGGACACCATATATTTT
CDR3: CASSQDLYFTGEDTIYF
J: TRBJ1-3
D: TRBD1
size: -
V: TRBV14

DNA: TGCGCCAGCAGCCAACTAAAGGGGGCGGACACTGAAGCTTTCTTT
CDR3: CASSQLKGADTEAFF
J: TRBJ1-1
D: TRBD1
size: -
V: TRBV4-1

DNA: TGTGCCAGCAGCAAGGGACAGTCTGGGGACACCATATATTTT
CDR3: CASSKGQSGDTIYF
J: TRBJ1-3
D: TRBD1
size: -
V: TRBV7-2

DNA: TGTGCCAGTGCAGTAGATGAGGGCTTGGGGAATGAGCAGTTCTTC
CDR3: CASAVDEGLGNEQFF
J: TRBJ2-1
D: -
size: -
V: TRBV6-5

DNA: TGTGCCAGCAATCGGGGACAGCTCCTCTATGGCTACACCTTC
CDR3: CASNRGQLLYGYTF
J: TRBJ1-2
D: TRBD1
size: once
V: TRBV28

DNA: TGTGCCAGCAGTGAATCAGGTACCTTTTACGCGGGAGATACGCAGTATTTT
CDR3: CASSESGTFYAGDTQYF
J: TRBJ2-3
D: -
size: -
V: TRBV25-1

DNA: TGTGCCAGCAGCTTCACTGCGCCCTATGGCTACACCTTC
CDR3: CASSFTAPYGYTF
J: TRBJ1-2
D: -
size: -
V: TRBV11-2

DNA: TGTGCCAGCAGTCCCACAGGGACAGATACGCAGTATTTT
CDR3: CASSPTGTDTQYF
J: TRBJ2-3
D: -
size: -
V: TRBV27

DNA: TGTGCCAGCAGCGTAGTGGCGGGGGGGAAGGATACGCAGTATTTT
CDR3: CASSVVAGGKDTQYF
J: TRBJ2-3
D: TRBD2
size: -
V: TRBV9

DNA: TGTGCCAGCAGCACGTACTCGGGTTCGGAGGAAAAACTGTTTTTT
CDR3: CASSTYSGSEEKLFF
J: TRBJ1-4
D: -
size: -
V: TRBV5-4

DNA: TGTGCCAGCAGCTTAACTGAGGGGGTTGGCTACACCTTC
CDR3: CASSLTEGVGYTF
J: TRBJ1-2
D: -
size: -
V: TRBV7-3

DNA: TGCAGCGTTGAAGAAACAGGGGCCGAGCAGTACTTC
CDR3: CSVEETGAEQYF
J: TRBJ2-7
D: TRBD1
size: -
V: TRBV29-1

DNA: TGTGCCAGCAGCTACTCAGCGGGGGGGAGATACGAGCAGTACTTC
CDR3: CASSYSAGGRYEQYF
J: TRBJ2-7
D: TRBD2
size: -
V: TRBV3-1/TRBV3-2

DNA: TGTGCCAGCAGTAAGACAGGGAGTGAGGAAAAACTGTTTTTT
CDR3: CASSKTGSEEKLFF
J: TRBJ1-4
D: TRBD1
size: -
V: TRBV6-2/TRBV6-3

DNA: TGCAGTGCTAGTTCCGGACAGGGGAGACTCTCTCAGCCCCAGCATTTT
CDR3: CSASSGQGRLSQPQHF
J: TRBJ1-5
D: TRBD1
size: -
V: TRBV20-1

DNA: TGTGCCAGCAGTTCGACAGGGGAACTAGCCAAAAACATTCAGTACTTC
CDR3: CASSSTGELAKNIQYF
J: TRBJ2-4
D: TRBD1
size: -
V: TRBV6-2/TRBV6-3

DNA: TGTGCCAGCAGCCAGTTAGTTCCTGATAATGAGCAGTTCTTC
CDR3: CASSQLVPDNEQFF
J: TRBJ2-1
D: -
size: -
V: TRBV4-2

DNA: TGTGCCAGCAGCAGGCAGATGAACACTGAAGCTTTCTTT
CDR3: CASSRQMNTEAFF
J: TRBJ1-1
D: -
size: -
V: TRBV2

DNA: TGTGCCAGCAACCGGGACATCGACACCGGGGAGCTGTTTTTT
CDR3: CASNRDIDTGELFF
J: TRBJ2-2
D: -
size: few
V: TRBV6-5

DNA: TGTGCCAGCACCCGGCAGCTTGGTGCGATCGGCGGGCAGGCCACCTATAGTGGCTACACCTTC
CDR3: CASTRQLGAIGGQATYSGYTF
J: TRBJ1-2
D: -
size: -
V: TRBV4-2

DNA: TGTGCCAGCAGCCCGGACAGGGGGCGCGGTGAGCAGTTCTTC
CDR3: CASSPDRGRGEQFF
J: TRBJ2-1
D: TRBD1
size: -
V: TRBV7-3

DNA: TGTGCCAGCAGACGAACTAGCGCCTATGAGCAGTTCTTC
CDR3: CASRRTSAYEQFF
J: TRBJ2-1
D: TRBD2
size: few
V: TRBV12-3/TRBV12-4

DNA: TGTGCCAGCAGCTTAGGGGGGGGCCGAGATACGCAGTATTTT
CDR3: CASSLGGGRDTQYF
J: TRBJ2-3
D: -
size: -
V: TRBV7-8

DNA: TGTGCCAGAAGCTTAAATACAGGCTTAGCCAAAAACATTCAGTACTTC
CDR3: CARSLNTGLAKNIQYF
J: TRBJ2-4
D: -
size: -
V: TRBV7-5

DNA: TGTGCCACCAGCAGAGATGGAGGAAGCAGGGGGCGCGGGCAGCCCCAGCATTTT
CDR3: CATSRDGGSRGRGQPQHF
J: TRBJ1-5
D: TRBD1
size: -
V: TRBV15